The 30 T cell receptor beta chains in this list originate from one sample, sequenced in a study of T-cell reconstitution after alpha-beta-depleted transplantation in children. Unique molecular identifiers were incorporated when the TCRbeta library was constructed. MiXCR, applied by TCRdb to the PCR reads, yields one record per CDR3 protein. The data show fewer than 250,000 distinct CDR3 sequences, approximately 8% seen once. Sequencing was performed on PBMCs, mostly from graft donor cells, taken 180 days after TCRalphabeta/CD19-depleted stem cell transplant. Receptors were obtained from a male patient younger than 18 who had a stem cell transplant for acute lymphoblastic leukemia, so the T cells may come from the graft donor.

This clonotype has at least ten counts. The chain carries TRBV27 and TRBJ2-5; tentative D call: TRBD2 (7 bases). The V end lost 4 bases, the J end lost 7 bases, and 25 bases lay between the germline ends. Per the germline V gene, CDR1 is MNHEY and CDR2 is SMNVEV (reference sequence). This CDR3 contains 17 residues. CDR3 in DNA: TGTGCCAGCAGTTCCTTACCAAGCGGGACACGGCGATGGACCCAGTACTTC. Its translation is CASSSLPSGTRRWTQYF.

This clonotype was seen repeatedly, ten times or more. V and J are TRBV5-6 and TRBJ2-3; 10 positions match TRBD2. The CDR3 runs to 16 residues. V shed 5 bases and J 1 base; nucleotides not matched to a gene: 7. The V gene's germline CDR1 is SGHDT and CDR2 YYEEEE. CDR3 sequence: CASSRAGGPRTDTQYF. CDR3 nucleotides: TGTGCCAGCAGTCGAGCGGGAGGGCCCCGCACAGATACGCAGTATTTT. The full variable domain, its missing parts supplied by reference TRBV5-6 and TRBJ2-3, is DAGVTQSPTHLIKTRGQQVTLRCSPKSGHDTVSWYQQALGQGPQFIFQYYEEEERQRGNFPDRFSGHQFPNYSSELNVNALLLGDSALYLCASSRAGGPRTDTQYFGPGTRLTVL.

This clonotype was observed many times. The rearrangement uses TRBV7-3 and TRBJ2-7; D is perhaps TRBD2 (6 bases). Trimming left V 1 base short and J 7 bases short, with 8 bases between. Germline CDR1 and CDR2: SGHTA and FQGTGA. The CDR3 contains 12 residues. CDR3 nucleotide sequence: TGTGCCAGCAGCTTAAACGGAGGGGAGCAGTACTTC. It encodes CASSLNGGEQYF. Complete variable domain (other parts from reference TRBV7-3 and TRBJ2-7): GAGVSQTPSNKVTEKGKYVELRCDPISGHTALYWYRQSLGQGPEFLIYFQGTGAADDSGLPNDRFFAVRPEGSVSTLKIQRTERGDSAVYLCASSLNGGEQYFGPGTRLTVT.

This clonotype has ten or more counts. This rearrangement joins TRBV2 to TRBJ2-1; 8 positions match TRBD2. The ends lost 5 bases at V and 6 bases at J; junction bases unmatched: 12. Germline values: CDR1 SNHLY, CDR2 FYNNEI. The CDR3 length is 16 residues. For the CDR3, the DNA is TGTGCCAGCAGTACCGGGCTAGCGGGTCCCCTCAATGAGCAGTTCTTC. Protein: CASSTGLAGPLNEQFF.

This clonotype came up many times. V and J are TRBV18 and TRBJ2-3, with 10 bases identical to TRBD1. Trimming cost V 4 bases and J 4 bases; bases outside gene matches: 11. This CDR3 region has 17 residues. CDR1 is KGHSH and CDR2 is LQKENI in the germline V gene. CDR3 in DNA: TGTGCCAGCTCACACGCCCGGACAGGGGGGAAGGCAGATACGCAGTATTTT. Protein sequence: CASSHARTGGKADTQYF.

In its sample, this clonotype was seen many times. The genes are TRBV7-9 and TRBJ1-2; D is ambiguous. Trimming stripped 1 base from V and 4 bases from J, with 13 bases between. Per germline, CDR1 SEHNR and CDR2 FQNEAQ (reference sequence). There are 15 residues in the CDR3. This chain's CDR3 is CASSLEGADVYGYTF. CDR3 nucleotide sequence: TGTGCCAGCAGCTTAGAAGGTGCGGACGTCTATGGCTACACCTTC.

This clonotype was seen at least ten times. CDR3 sequence (DNA): TGTGCCATCAGTGAGTCGAAACTAGCGGGAGATCGAGGTGAGCAGTTCTTC. Its protein is CAISESKLAGDRGEQFF. The chain joins TRBV10-3 to TRBJ2-1; 11 bases match TRBD2. Germline V gene sequence: CDR1 ENHRY, CDR2 SYGVKD. The CDR3 is 17 residues long. V lost 0 bases to trimming and J lost 9 bases; unmatched junction nucleotides: 10.

In this sample, this clonotype turned up many times. J is TRBJ2-3 and V is TRBV20-1; D gene unclear. This CDR3 spans 14 amino acids. The V gene lost 6 bases and the J gene lost 0 bases, with 13 bases spanning the gap. In germline, CDR1 is DFQATT, CDR2 SNEGSKA (reference sequence). Here the CDR3 reads CSASPTASTDTQYF. CDR3 bases: TGCAGTGCCTCCCCCACTGCTAGCACAGATACGCAGTATTTT.

This clonotype was detected many times. The J gene is TRBJ1-5, the V gene TRBV18; unclear D gene. CDR3 length: 14 amino acids. Germline CDR1 reads KGHSH; CDR2 reads LQKENI. V lost 3 bases, J lost 5 bases, and 11 bases lay in between. The CDR3 nucleotides read TGTGCCAGCTCACCGGACGAAGGGTATCAGCCCCAGCATTTT. Translating it yields CASSPDEGYQPQHF.

This clonotype occurred many times. The chain carries TRBV20-1 and TRBJ2-2; no firm D call. Per the germline V gene, CDR1 is DFQATT and CDR2 is SNEGSKA (reference sequence). This CDR3 spans 11 amino acids. V was pared by 6 bases and J by 5 bases, with 7 bases between. The CDR3 reads CSASRTGELFF. The DNA of the CDR3 is TGCAGTGCCTCGAGGACCGGGGAGCTGTTTTTT.

This clonotype was recorded many times. The CDR3 DNA reads TGTGCCAGCAGCTCCGTCCCGGGACTAGCGGGGGGGCAGTTCTTC. It codes for CASSSVPGLAGGQFF. V and J are TRBV7-2 and TRBJ2-1; 15 bases match TRBD2. Germline V gene lookup returns CDR1 SGHTA and CDR2 FQGNSA. The CDR3 is 15 amino acids. J was trimmed by 12 bases and V by 4 bases; bases with no gene match: 7.

At least ten counts were recorded for this clonotype. The chain has TRBV20-1 and TRBJ2-3, with D uncertain. Trimming cost V 3 bases and J 3 bases, with 7 bases left between them. CDR3 length: 12 residues. CDR1 is DFQATT, CDR2 SNEGSKA, per germline (reference sequence). CDR3 in amino acids: CSASIGTDTQYF. CDR3 in DNA: TGCAGTGCTAGTATAGGGACAGATACGCAGTATTTT.

The CDR3 nucleotides are TGCGCCAGCAGCCAATTCGGGGGGGCGGGGAACACCATATATTTT. This codes for CASSQFGGAGNTIYF. The V call is TRBV4-3, the J call TRBJ1-3; possibly TRBD1 for D (6 bases). The CDR3 runs to 15 residues. Germline V gives CDR1 LGHNA, CDR2 YSLEER. V was clipped by 2 bases and J by 7 bases, with 15 bases between them.

This clonotype was seen many times. The gene calls are TRBV7-2 and TRBJ2-5; TRBD1 might be the D (5 bases). Germline V gene lookup returns CDR1 SGHTA and CDR2 FQGNSA. The V end was cut by 5 bases, the J end by 5 bases, with 15 bases between. This CDR3 comprises 14 residues. The CDR3 sequence is CASSPSGPKETQYF. CDR3 nucleotides: TGTGCCAGCAGCCCCTCAGGGCCTAAGGAGACCCAGTACTTC.

Ten or more counts support this clonotype. The chain joins TRBV29-1 to TRBJ2-7; 10 bases are shared with TRBD1. The germline V gene has CDR1 SQVTM and CDR2 ANQGSEA. There are 13 residues in the CDR3. The ends lost 3 bases at V and 2 bases at J; junction bases unmatched: 1. DNA for the CDR3: TGCAGCGTTGATGGACAGGGGGCCTACGAGCAGTACTTC. Translation: CSVDGQGAYEQYF.

Many counts were recorded for this clonotype. This chain joins TRBV18 and TRBJ1-4; possibly TRBD1 for D (6 bases). V dropped 2 bases and J dropped 7 bases, with 17 bases sitting between them. Germline assignment: CDR1 KGHSH and CDR2 LQKENI. CDR3 length: 16 amino acids. CDR3 DNA sequence: TGTGCCAGCTCACCATCGCGGGGGCCTTCGGGTGAAAAACTGTTTTTT. It encodes CASSPSRGPSGEKLFF. The whole variable domain, remainder taken from reference TRBV18 and TRBJ1-4, is NAGVMQNPRHLVRRRGQEARLRCSPMKGHSHVYWYRQLPEEGLKFMVYLQKENIIDESGMPKERFSAEFPKEGPSILRIQQVVRGDSAAYFCASSPSRGPSGEKLFFGSGTQLSVL.

This clonotype was seen many times. The V gene is TRBV12-3 or TRBV12-4, the J gene TRBJ2-7; D remains unclear. Between the trimmed V and J ends, which lost 3 bases and 7 bases, there was a span of 10 bases. The CDR3 is made up of 12 amino acids. The CDR3 nucleotides read TGTGCCAGCAGTTTTTCCCTCTGGGAGCAGTACTTC. Residues: CASSFSLWEQYF.

This clonotype is medium-sized within its sample. This chain links TRBV29-1 with TRBJ1-2; 11 bases are shared with TRBD1. The germline gives CDR1 SQVTM, CDR2 ANQGSEA. V lost 5 bases, J lost 2 bases, and 10 bases stayed unmatched. The CDR3 has 16 amino acids. This CDR3 reads CSVSTPGQGGNYGYTF. CDR3 sequence (DNA): TGCAGCGTTTCGACTCCGGGACAGGGGGGAAACTATGGCTACACCTTC. Full variable domain (missing parts from reference TRBV29-1 and TRBJ1-2): SAVISQKPSRDICQRGTSLTIQCQVDSQVTMMFWYRQQPGQSLTLIATANQGSEATYESGFVIDKFPISRPNLTFSTLTVSNMSPEDSSIYLCSVSTPGQGGNYGYTFGSGTRLTVV.

This clonotype has ten or more counts. The V call is TRBV29-1, the J call TRBJ1-2; 9 positions match TRBD1. CDR3 length: 13 residues. Germline CDR1 SQVTM, CDR2 ANQGSEA. The J segment lost 7 bases and the V segment lost 4 bases, leaving 7 bases of the junction unmatched. Written as DNA, the CDR3 is TGCAGCGTTGGGGGACAGGGTAGGGTTGGCTACACCTTC. Translating it yields CSVGGQGRVGYTF. Full variable domain (rest looked up from reference TRBV29-1 and TRBJ1-2): SAVISQKPSRDICQRGTSLTIQCQVDSQVTMMFWYRQQPGQSLTLIATANQGSEATYESGFVIDKFPISRPNLTFSTLTVSNMSPEDSSIYLCSVGGQGRVGYTFGSGTRLTVV.

This clonotype has at least ten counts. V gene TRBV7-9 combines with J gene TRBJ2-5; 7 nucleotides match TRBD1. Trimming took 5 bases from V and 5 from J; bases not matched to a gene: 14. The CDR3 spans 16 residues. The V gene's germline CDR1 is SEHNR and CDR2 FQNEAQ (reference sequence). The CDR3 is CASSPFFGTAKETQYF. The CDR3 DNA reads TGTGCCAGCAGCCCATTCTTCGGGACAGCCAAGGAGACCCAGTACTTC.

The table lists this clonotype with many counts. The V and J genes are TRBV18 and TRBJ1-1; no reliable D call. The V gene lost 10 bases and the J gene lost 6 bases, with 18 bases spanning the gap. CDR1 is KGHSH, CDR2 LQKENI, per germline. This CDR3 comprises 13 residues. CDR3 sequence: CATLLGLESEAFF. The DNA of the CDR3 is TGTGCCACCTTACTCGGTCTGGAGTCTGAAGCTTTCTTT.

This clonotype was seen ten or more times. V gene TRBV19 combines with J gene TRBJ2-7, with 9 bases aligning to TRBD1. The J segment lost 5 bases and the V segment lost 3 bases, leaving 8 bases of the junction unmatched. CDR3 length: 15 residues. Germline V gene sequence: CDR1 LNHDA, CDR2 SQIVND (reference sequence). The DNA of the CDR3 is TGTGCCAGTAGTATGGGGACAGGGCGATTGGACGAGCAGTACTTC. This codes for CASSMGTGRLDEQYF. Variable domain in full (rest from reference TRBV19 and TRBJ2-7): DGGITQSPKYLFRKEGQNVTLSCEQNLNHDAMYWYRQDPGQGLRLIYYSQIVNDFQKGDIAEGYSVSREKKESFPLTVTSAQKNPTAFYLCASSMGTGRLDEQYFGPGTRLTVT.

The chain has TRBV7-9 and TRBJ2-3; 12 bases agree with TRBD2. Germline CDR1 is SEHNR and CDR2 is FQNEAQ (reference sequence). The V gene end was trimmed by 3 bases and the J gene end by 4 bases; junction bases not matched to a gene: 5. CDR3 size: 16 residues. As DNA, the CDR3 is TGTGCCAGCAGCTTCCTAGCGGGAGGGCCGGCAGATACGCAGTATTTT. Amino acid sequence: CASSFLAGGPADTQYF.

Worth noting for this clonotype: A much larger clone differs by one base, so this may be a read error. This chain links TRBV12-3 or TRBV12-4 with TRBJ2-3; 8 bases are a match to TRBD2. The J segment lost 7 bases and the V segment lost 3 bases, leaving 9 bases of the junction unmatched. The CDR3 is 15 amino acids. The CDR3 DNA sequence: TGTGCCAGCAGTTTGAGAGGGCGGGGGGCAAATACGCAGTATTTT. This codes for CASSLRGRGANTQYF.

This clonotype was found many times. The chain uses TRBV12-3 or TRBV12-4 and TRBJ1-5; TRBD1 might be the D (6 bases). V was pared by 6 bases and J by 7 bases, with 13 bases between. The CDR3 length is 13 residues. The CDR3 nucleotides are TGTGCCAGCAGCCTGGGACATAGCCAGCCCCAGCATTTT. Its translation is CASSLGHSQPQHF.

This clonotype was detected many times. The chain carries TRBV18 and TRBJ2-3; weak D call: TRBD2 (5 bases). CDR1 is KGHSH, CDR2 LQKENI, per germline. Trimming removed 6 bases at V and 5 bases at J, with 6 bases between. The CDR3 contains 11 residues. For the CDR3, the DNA is TGTGCCAGCTCCGGGGAAGATACGCAGTATTTT. Translation: CASSGEDTQYF.

This clonotype was counted at least ten times. The V and J genes are TRBV7-6 and TRBJ1-2; the D is unclear. Germline-derived CDR1 and CDR2 are SGHVS and FNYEAQ. The CDR3 has 15 amino acids. Trimming stripped 1 base from V and 0 bases from J, with 9 bases between. The DNA of the CDR3 is TGTGCCAGCAGCTTAGGGGCCGGATCTAACTATGGCTACACCTTC. This gives the protein CASSLGAGSNYGYTF.

This clonotype was counted only a few times. The gene calls are TRBV14 and TRBJ2-6, with 9 positions matching TRBD1. V trimming: 1 base; J trimming: 0 bases; junction bases outside the gene matches: 4. This CDR3 spans 18 amino acids. In germline, CDR1 is SGHDN, CDR2 FVKESK. The DNA for the CDR3 is TGTGCCAGCAGCCAAGGGACAGGGGCCAGCTCTGGGGCCAACGTCCTGACTTTC. It codes for CASSQGTGASSGANVLTF.

This clonotype occurred many times. V is TRBV7-9 and J is TRBJ2-2; D remains unclear. The CDR3 is made up of 16 amino acids. Per the germline V gene, CDR1 is SEHNR and CDR2 is FQNEAQ (reference sequence). With 8 bases removed from V and 0 bases from J, the gap between germline ends came to 16 bases. In DNA, the CDR3 is TGTGCCAGCCAGAATAAGGGCGAGTCGAACACCGGGGAGCTGTTTTTT. Translating gives CASQNKGESNTGELFF.

This clonotype was detected many times. The chain couples TRBV3-1 to TRBJ2-4; D unclear. The CDR3 extends over 18 amino acids. Germline lookup yields CDR1 LGHDT and CDR2 YNNKEL (reference sequence). Trimming left V 0 bases short and J 0 bases short, with 15 bases between. This CDR3 reads CASSQDVRAALAKNIQYF. CDR3 nucleotide sequence: TGTGCCAGCAGCCAAGATGTAAGGGCAGCTCTAGCCAAAAACATTCAGTACTTC.